Below, one TCR beta chain is given with its context. Its antigen is not identified. The sample originates from a study of T cells in Graves' hyperthyroidism and ophthalmopathy. General observations from the study: Model-based prediction identified ophthalmopathy a median around seven months prior to its onset. Most clonotypes that expanded in the thyroid above 0.001 also showed up in blood. Ophthalmopathy could be told apart from stable hyperthyroidism with a 13 V-J model.

Amplification of TCR beta CDR3 regions used RNA as the template. HTBI primers drove first-round RT-PCR of the TCR CDR3. From the multiplex PCR reads, TCRdb called clonotypes with MiXCR, one entry per CDR3 protein. This sample yields 550,000 to 700,000 distinct CDR3 sequences, of which 46% are seen a single time; 15% to 20% belongs to the top ten. Trimming removed 0 bases at V and 7 bases at J, with 7 bases between. CDR1 is SGHDT, CDR2 YYEEEE, per germline. The CDR3 sequence is 12 residues long. This receptor was taken from an adult woman with Graves' disease, either hyperthyroidism or ophthalmopathy (not recorded which). Sequencing was carried out using peripheral blood or thyroid tissue (not recorded which). The J gene is TRBJ1-1, the V gene TRBV5-6; D gene ambiguous. Here the CDR3 DNA reads TGTGCCAGCAGCTTGGGGCGCGATGAAGCTTTCTTT. Translation gives CASSLGRDEAFF.